This T cell receptor beta chain was captured by sequencing in a study of OX40 agonist ivuxolimab in advanced cancers. General study points: More expanded clones were seen, on average, in CD8+ T cells than in CD4+.

This CDR3 has 17 amino acids. Germline V gene data show CDR1 as KGHSH and CDR2 as LQKENI. Deletions cut 3 bases from V and 1 base from J, with 16 bases between. Clones were sequenced by immunoSEQ multiplex PCR, and TCRdb holds only the in-frame ones, with some missing. The sample lists tens of thousands of clones, around 80% occurring once. With regard to this clone: The antigen is unknown.

This TCR derives from an adult with an advanced solid tumor such as melanoma, head and neck, liver or kidney cancer. Source: CD4+ or CD8+ T cells sorted from blood, taken in a trial of the OX40 agonist ivuxolimab. The chain joins TRBV18 to TRBJ2-1; D gene unclear. Here the CDR3 DNA reads TGTGCCAGCTCACCGGATCGAGTGGGAATTTCCTACAATGAGCAGTTCTTC. This sequence encodes CASSPDRVGISYNEQFF. The full variable domain, with the rest looked up from reference TRBV18 and TRBJ2-1, is NAGVMQNPRHLVRRRGQEARLRCSPMKGHSHVYWYRQLPEEGLKFMVYLQKENIIDESGMPKERFSAEFPKEGPSILRIQQVVRGDSAAYFCASSPDRVGISYNEQFFGPGTRLTVL.